The rows below give T cell receptor beta chains drawn from one sample of a study of T-cell reconstitution after alpha-beta-depleted transplantation in children. TCRdb reprocessed the PCR reads with MiXCR, giving one entry per CDR3 protein. The sample has over 120,000 distinct CDR3 sequences, 8.8% seen once; the top ten hold around 18%. Sample: PBMCs, mostly from graft donor cells, taken 180 days after TCRalphabeta/CD19-depleted stem cell transplant. These receptors originate from a female patient under 10 years old who had a stem cell transplant for congenital amegakaryocytic thrombocytopenia, so the T cells may come from the graft donor. Both conserved end residues are part of each CDR3. D genes are given only for firm matches. Not every row has a clone size; where given, it reads once, few, many or a size class.

clone size	V gene	CDR3 length	J gene	D gene	CDR3 DNA	CDR3 protein
many	TRBV11-3	17	TRBJ2-7	TRBD2	TGTGCCAGCAGCTATAGAGGTCGGGCGGGAGGTTACTACGAGCAGTACTTC	CASSYRGRAGGYYEQYF
few	TRBV6-2/TRBV6-3	14	TRBJ1-2	.	TGTGCCAGCAGTGTCCCCACGGGGAACTATGGCTACACCTTC	CASSVPTGNYGYTF
many	TRBV10-3	14	TRBJ2-5	.	TGTGCCATCAGTGAGTCGGAGGGTGGGGAGACCCAGTACTTC	CAISESEGGETQYF
.	TRBV20-1	14	TRBJ2-5	.	TGCAGTGCCAGAATAGTCGGGCTAGAAGAGACCCAGTACTTC	CSARIVGLEETQYF
many	TRBV7-8	15	TRBJ2-5	.	TGTGCCAGCAGCTTAGGGGGGCGGGGGCGCTACCCCCAGTACTTC	CASSLGGRGRYPQYF
many	TRBV6-5	14	TRBJ2-1	.	TGTGCCAGCAGCCTTTCTGGACGTTACAATGAGCAGTTCTTC	CASSLSGRYNEQFF
many	TRBV7-8	14	TRBJ2-1	.	TGTGCCAGCAGCTTACGGAAACTAGCCCATGAGCAGTTCTTC	CASSLRKLAHEQFF
.	TRBV10-3	15	TRBJ1-2	.	TGTGCCATCAGTGAGTCGTGGGGGGGATCTACCTCCTGGACCTTC	CAISESWGGSTSWTF
.	TRBV5-1	14	TRBJ1-2	.	TGCGCCAGCAGCTTGGCTTCAAGACGGTATGGCTACACCTTC	CASSLASRRYGYTF
few	TRBV19	16	TRBJ1-1	TRBD1	TGTGCCAGTAGTCCCCCAAGACTCAGGGGGCGAACTGAAGCTTTCTTT	CASSPPRLRGRTEAFF
many	TRBV20-1	14	TRBJ2-7	.	TGCAGTGCTAGAGGCCAGCGGGCCTCCTACGAGCAGTACTTC	CSARGQRASYEQYF
few	TRBV19	13	TRBJ1-5	.	TGTGCCAGTACCTCTCTGGGCACTGGGCCCCAGCATTTT	CASTSLGTGPQHF